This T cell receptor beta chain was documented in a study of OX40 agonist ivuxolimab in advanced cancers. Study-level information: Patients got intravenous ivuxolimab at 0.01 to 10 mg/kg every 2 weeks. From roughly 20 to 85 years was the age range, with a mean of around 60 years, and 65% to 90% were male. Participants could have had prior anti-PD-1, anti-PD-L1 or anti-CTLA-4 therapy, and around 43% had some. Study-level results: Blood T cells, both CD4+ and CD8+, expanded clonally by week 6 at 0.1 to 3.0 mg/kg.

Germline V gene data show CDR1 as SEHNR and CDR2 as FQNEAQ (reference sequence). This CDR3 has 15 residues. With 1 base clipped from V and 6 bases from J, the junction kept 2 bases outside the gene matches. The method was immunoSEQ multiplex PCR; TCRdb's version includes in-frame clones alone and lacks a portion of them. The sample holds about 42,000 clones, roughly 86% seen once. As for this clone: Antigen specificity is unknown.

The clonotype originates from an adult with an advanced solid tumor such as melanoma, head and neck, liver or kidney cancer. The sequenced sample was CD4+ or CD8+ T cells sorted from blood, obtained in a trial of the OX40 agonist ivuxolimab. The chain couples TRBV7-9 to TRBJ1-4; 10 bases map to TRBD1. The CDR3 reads CASSLEGTGDEKLFF. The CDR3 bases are TGTGCCAGCAGCTTAGAAGGGACAGGGGATGAAAAACTGTTTTTT. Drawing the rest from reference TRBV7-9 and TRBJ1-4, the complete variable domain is DTGVSQNPRHKITKRGQNVTFRCDPISEHNRLYWYRQTLGQGPEFLTYFQNEAQLEKSRLLSDRFSAERPKGSFSTLEIQRTEQGDSAMYLCASSLEGTGDEKLFFGSGTQLSVL.